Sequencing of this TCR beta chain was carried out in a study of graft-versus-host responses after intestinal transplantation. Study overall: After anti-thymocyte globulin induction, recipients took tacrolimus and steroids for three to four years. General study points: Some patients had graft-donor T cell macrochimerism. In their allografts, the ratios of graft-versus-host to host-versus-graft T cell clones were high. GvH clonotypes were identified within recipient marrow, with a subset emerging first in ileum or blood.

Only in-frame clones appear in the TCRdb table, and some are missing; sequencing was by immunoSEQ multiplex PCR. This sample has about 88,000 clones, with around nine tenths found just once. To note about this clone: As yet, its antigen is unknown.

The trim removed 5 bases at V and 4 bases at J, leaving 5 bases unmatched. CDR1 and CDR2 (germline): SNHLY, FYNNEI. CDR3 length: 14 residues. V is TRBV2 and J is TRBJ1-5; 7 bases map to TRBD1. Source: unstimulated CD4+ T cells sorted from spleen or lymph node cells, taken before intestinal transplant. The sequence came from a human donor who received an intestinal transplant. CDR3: CASSRDSPNQPQHF. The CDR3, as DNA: TGTGCCAGCAGTCGGGACAGTCCAAATCAGCCCCAGCATTTT.